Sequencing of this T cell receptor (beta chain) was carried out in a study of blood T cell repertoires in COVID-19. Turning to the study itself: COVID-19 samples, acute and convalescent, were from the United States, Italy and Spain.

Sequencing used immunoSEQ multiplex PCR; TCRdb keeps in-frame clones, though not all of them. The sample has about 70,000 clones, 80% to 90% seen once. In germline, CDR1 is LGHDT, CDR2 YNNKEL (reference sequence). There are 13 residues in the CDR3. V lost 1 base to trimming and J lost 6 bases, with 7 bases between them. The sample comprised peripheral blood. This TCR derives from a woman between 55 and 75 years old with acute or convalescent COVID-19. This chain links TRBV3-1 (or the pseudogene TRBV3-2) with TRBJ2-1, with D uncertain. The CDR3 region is CASSQGWANEQFF. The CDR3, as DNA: TGTGCCAGCAGCCAAGGGTGGGCCAATGAGCAGTTCTTC.